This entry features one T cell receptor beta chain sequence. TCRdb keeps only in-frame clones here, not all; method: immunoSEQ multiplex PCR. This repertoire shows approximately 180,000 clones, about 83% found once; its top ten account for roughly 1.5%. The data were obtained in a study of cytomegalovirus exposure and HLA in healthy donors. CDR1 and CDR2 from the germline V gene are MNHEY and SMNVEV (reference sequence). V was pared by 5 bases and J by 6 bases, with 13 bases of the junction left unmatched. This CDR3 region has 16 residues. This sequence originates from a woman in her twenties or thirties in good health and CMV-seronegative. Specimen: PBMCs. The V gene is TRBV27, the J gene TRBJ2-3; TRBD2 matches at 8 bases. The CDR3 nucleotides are TGTGCCAGCAGTCCGTCATCGGCGGGGGGCGATGATACGCAGTATTTT. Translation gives CASSPSSAGGDDTQYF.